Each of the 32 T cell receptor beta chains below was sequenced from the same sample in a study of blood T cell repertoires in COVID-19. TCRdb's copy holds only in-frame clones and misses some; the assay was immunoSEQ multiplex PCR. The sample contains 170,000 or so clones, about 86% of which appear only once. Sequencing input: peripheral blood. Receptor source: a man aged 50-59 years with active or convalescent COVID-19.

This rearrangement joins TRBV7-2 to TRBJ2-3; D may be TRBD2 (5 bases). Trimming left V 1 base short and J 0 bases short, with 11 bases between. CDR1 and CDR2 (germline): SGHTA, FQGNSA. The CDR3 consists of 16 residues. The CDR3 DNA sequence: TGTGCCAGCAGCTTAGGAGTAGCGCCTAGCACAGATACGCAGTATTTT. This codes for CASSLGVAPSTDTQYF.

The chain uses TRBV3-1 (or the pseudogene TRBV3-2) and TRBJ2-1, with TRBD2 as a possible D gene (5 bases). Germline CDR1 and CDR2: LGHDT and YNNKEL (reference sequence). The CDR3 runs 14 residues. Trimming removed 4 bases at V and 8 bases at J, with 15 bases between. The chain's CDR3 is CASSRRGAWDEQFF. CDR3 nucleotides: TGTGCCAGCAGCCGTCGGGGAGCCTGGGATGAGCAGTTCTTC.

The CDR3 here is CASRGPGRGNTIYF. CDR3 DNA sequence: TGTGCCAGTAGGGGTCCGGGGAGAGGAAACACCATATATTTT. The chain has TRBV19 and TRBJ1-3; no reliable D call. This CDR3 has 14 residues. The germline CDR1 and CDR2 sequences are LNHDA and SQIVND (reference sequence). V lost 6 bases and J lost 4, with 13 bases in between.

J is TRBJ2-2 and V is TRBV6-7; TRBD1 aligns across 8 bases. TRBV6-7 falls under the ORF class, with uncertain function. V gave up 4 bases and J gave up 9 bases; unmatched junction bases: 10. This CDR3 has 15 amino acids. The chain's CDR3 is CASSSTRDRLRELFF. The CDR3 region has the DNA TGTGCCAGCAGTTCAACTCGGGACAGGCTCCGGGAGCTGTTTTTT.

V and J are TRBV6-2 or TRBV6-3 and TRBJ1-1; 7 nucleotides agree with TRBD1. This CDR3 spans 17 amino acids. V shed 2 bases, J shed 1 base, and the junction held 10 bases outside the gene matches. The germline CDR1 and CDR2 sequences are MNHEY and SVGEGT. In nucleotides, the CDR3 is TGTGCCAGCAGTTACCAGGGGGACAGAGGAACGAACACTGAAGCTTTCTTT. This translates into CASSYQGDRGTNTEAFF.

The CDR3, as DNA: TGCAGCGTTCCCGCTAATAACTATGGCTACACCTTC. Amino acids: CSVPANNYGYTF. This chain joins TRBV29-1 and TRBJ1-2; D gene ambiguous. V dropped 5 bases and J dropped 1 base, with 8 bases sitting between them. Germline CDR1 reads SQVTM; CDR2 reads ANQGSEA. This CDR3 region has 12 residues.

The chain recombines TRBV19 with TRBJ1-1, with 12 bases matching TRBD1. V trimming: 5 bases; J trimming: 10 bases; junction bases outside the gene matches: 8. CDR1 LNHDA and CDR2 SQIVND come from the germline V gene (reference sequence). The CDR3 is made up of 14 amino acids. The CDR3 is CASSLGTGGKIAFF. For the CDR3, the DNA is TGTGCCAGTAGTCTCGGGACAGGGGGCAAGATAGCTTTCTTT.

V gene TRBV18 combines with J gene TRBJ2-1; 7 bases are a match to TRBD1. The trim removed 4 bases at V and 0 bases at J, leaving 12 bases unmatched. This CDR3 contains 18 residues. CDR1 is KGHSH and CDR2 is LQKENI in the germline V gene. As DNA, the CDR3 is TGTGCCAGCTCACAATTTTTACAGGGGATGGGCTCCTACAATGAGCAGTTCTTC. Amino acids: CASSQFLQGMGSYNEQFF.

This chain connects TRBV29-1 to TRBJ1-5, with 9 bases identical to TRBD1. The CDR3 totals 15 residues. With 6 bases clipped from V and 0 bases from J, the junction kept 6 bases outside the gene matches. The germline V gene has CDR1 SQVTM and CDR2 ANQGSEA. CDR3 coding DNA: TGCAGCGTCGGACAGGGGCCTTATAGCAATCAGCCCCAGCATTTT. Translated: CSVGQGPYSNQPQHF.

This chain connects TRBV9 to TRBJ1-1, with 8 positions matching TRBD1. CDR3 length: 15 amino acids. V was pared by 3 bases and J by 3 bases, with 7 bases of the junction left unmatched. Germline V lookup: CDR1 SGDLS, CDR2 YYNGEE. The chain's CDR3 is CASSAVQGGHTEAFF. In DNA form, the CDR3 reads TGTGCCAGCAGCGCTGTACAGGGGGGGCACACTGAAGCTTTCTTT.

This clone came up once. The chain employs TRBV5-1 and TRBJ2-3, with 9 bases matching TRBD2. V lost 6 bases, J lost 0 bases, and 5 bases stayed unmatched. CDR1 and CDR2 (germline): SGHRS, YFSETQ. The CDR3 runs 15 residues. The CDR3 DNA reads as TGCGCCAGCACGGCGAGCGGGAGGAGCACAGATACGCAGTATTTT. It translates to CASTASGRSTDTQYF. Variable domain in full (rest from reference TRBV5-1 and TRBJ2-3): KAGVTQTPRYLIKTRGQQVTLSCSPISGHRSVSWYQQTPGQGLQFLFEYFSETQRNKGNFPGRFSGRQFSNSRSEMNVSTLELGDSALYLCASTASGRSTDTQYFGPGTRLTVL.

This sequence joins TRBV4-1 and TRBJ1-3; tentative D call: TRBD1 (5 bases). The V end was cut by 4 bases, the J end by 0 bases, with 10 bases between. This CDR3 has 15 residues. CDR1 is MGHRA, CDR2 YSYEKL, per germline. The CDR3 coding sequence is TGCGCCAGCAGCCTAGACAGAAACTCTGGAAACACCATATATTTT. Translating it yields CASSLDRNSGNTIYF.

This clone was counted a single time. V and J are TRBV2 and TRBJ1-2; 7 nucleotides agree with TRBD1. With 7 bases clipped from V and 4 bases from J, the junction kept 15 bases outside the gene matches. Germline-derived CDR1 and CDR2 are SNHLY and FYNNEI. The CDR3 covers 16 residues. CDR3 nucleotide sequence: TGTGCCAGCACGGCTAGGCGGCAGGGGGTTCTCTATGGCTACACCTTC. Translating gives CASTARRQGVLYGYTF. The variable domain in full, completed from reference TRBV2 and TRBJ1-2, reads EPEVTQTPSHQVTQMGQEVILRCVPISNHLYFYWYRQILGQKVEFLVSFYNNEISEKSEIFDDQFSVERPDGSNFTLKIRSTKLEDSAMYFCASTARRQGVLYGYTFGSGTRLTVV.

This clone has a handful of counts. The V gene is TRBV27, the J gene TRBJ2-1; 11 nucleotides align to TRBD2. The CDR3 contains 17 residues. Germline lookup yields CDR1 MNHEY and CDR2 SMNVEV (reference sequence). Losses at the gene ends were 5 bases for V and 6 bases for J; bases not matched to a gene: 12. CDR3: CASSPFTGTSGLNEQFF. The CDR3 DNA follows: TGTGCCAGCAGTCCCTTCACCGGGACTAGCGGCCTCAATGAGCAGTTCTTC.

The chain recombines TRBV4-1 with TRBJ1-6; 10 bases are a match to TRBD1. The CDR3 totals 15 residues. Germline lookup yields CDR1 MGHRA and CDR2 YSYEKL. V lost 5 bases to trimming and J lost 10 bases; unmatched junction nucleotides: 8. CDR3 DNA: TGCGCCAGCAGCTCGACCGGGACAGGGGAATCACCCCTCCACTTT. Its protein product is CASSSTGTGESPLHF.

This chain links TRBV6-5 with TRBJ1-5; 7 bases agree with TRBD1. The CDR3 has 14 amino acids. Germline V CDR1 and CDR2: MNHEY, SVGAGI. V shed 6 bases, J shed 1 base, and the junction held 3 bases outside the gene matches. The CDR3 is CASSAGQSNQPQHF. In DNA form, the CDR3 reads TGTGCCAGCAGCGCGGGACAGAGCAATCAGCCCCAGCATTTT.

The V and J genes are TRBV19 and TRBJ1-5; no clear D. The V gene lost 7 bases and the J gene lost 2 bases, with 12 bases spanning the gap. CDR3 length: 14 amino acids. The germline V gene has CDR1 LNHDA and CDR2 SQIVND (reference sequence). The CDR3 reads CASKVELGNQPQHF. The CDR3 DNA reads TGTGCCAGTAAGGTGGAGTTGGGCAATCAGCCCCAGCATTTT.

The CDR3 DNA sequence: TGTGCCAGCAGTTTTCCTCCGGTTCGGGGGAGGGATACGCAGTATTTT. Encoded protein: CASSFPPVRGRDTQYF. The genes are TRBV27 and TRBJ2-3; TRBD2 might be the D (6 bases). The CDR3 is 16 residues long. Looked up from germline, CDR1 is MNHEY and CDR2 is SMNVEV (reference sequence). Trimming pared 3 bases from V and 6 bases from J, leaving 19 bases between.

CDR3 loop: CASSQDHRGGRAPDTQYF. CDR3 DNA sequence: TGCGCCAGCAGCCAAGACCACCGGGGCGGGAGGGCCCCAGATACGCAGTATTTT. The chain joins TRBV4-1 to TRBJ2-3; 9 bases match TRBD2. The CDR3 is 18 residues long. The V gene's germline CDR1 is MGHRA and CDR2 YSYEKL. Losses at the gene ends were 0 bases for V and 4 bases for J; bases not matched to a gene: 11.

In this sample, this clone turned up a few times. The chain carries TRBV6-2 or TRBV6-3 and TRBJ2-3; 9 nucleotides line up with TRBD2. CDR1 MNHEY and CDR2 SVGEGT come from the germline V gene. Trimming at V came to 2 bases and at J to 0 bases, leaving 6 bases not matched to a gene. The CDR3 has 17 residues. Written as DNA, the CDR3 is TGTGCCAGCAGTTACAGTGTCCTAGCGGGGAGCACAGATACGCAGTATTTT. Residues: CASSYSVLAGSTDTQYF.

This clone counts as medium-sized. The rearrangement uses TRBV27 and TRBJ2-1; 9 bases map to TRBD2. The germline V gene has CDR1 MNHEY and CDR2 SMNVEV (reference sequence). V trimming: 5 bases; J trimming: 0 bases; junction bases outside the gene matches: 8. CDR3 length: 17 residues. This CDR3 reads CASSNLLSGSSYNEQFF. CDR3 DNA sequence: TGTGCCAGCAGTAACCTCCTTAGCGGGAGCTCCTACAATGAGCAGTTCTTC.

The rearrangement links TRBV5-4 to TRBJ2-5; 11 bases align to TRBD2. This CDR3 region has 16 residues. J was trimmed by 0 bases and V by 0 bases; bases with no gene match: 1. Germline CDR1 is SGHNT and CDR2 is YYREEE (reference sequence). DNA for the CDR3: TGTGCCAGCAGCTTGGTGGGACTAGCGGACCAAGAGACCCAGTACTTC. Protein product: CASSLVGLADQETQYF. The full variable domain, completed using reference TRBV5-4 and TRBJ2-5, is ETGVTQSPTHLIKTRGQQVTLRCSSQSGHNTVSWYQQALGQGPQFIFQYYREEENGRGNFPPRFSGLQFPNYSSELNVNALELDDSALYLCASSLVGLADQETQYFGPGTRLLVL.

The V gene is TRBV5-1, the J gene TRBJ2-3, with TRBD2 as a possible D gene (6 bases). This CDR3 comprises 17 residues. Per germline, CDR1 SGHRS and CDR2 YFSETQ. Trimming took 6 bases from V and 0 from J, leaving 20 bases between them. Written as DNA, the CDR3 is TGCGCCAGCAAATCGATGGCGGGGATGACTAGCACAGATACGCAGTATTTT. As protein: CASKSMAGMTSTDTQYF.

The rearrangement joins TRBV3-1 (or the pseudogene TRBV3-2) to TRBJ2-5; possible D gene TRBD2, 5 bases. Between the trimmed V and J ends, which lost 4 bases and 7 bases, there was a span of 10 bases. The CDR3 runs 12 residues. Germline V gives CDR1 LGHDT, CDR2 YNNKEL (reference sequence). This CDR3 is CASSRGRGTQYF. The CDR3 DNA is TGTGCCAGCAGCCGCGGCCGGGGGACCCAGTACTTC.

The V and J genes are TRBV27 and TRBJ1-5; no definite D call. The CDR3 has 16 residues. Germline V gene data show CDR1 as MNHEY and CDR2 as SMNVEV (reference sequence). V lost 1 base to trimming and J lost 5 bases, with 15 bases between them. CDR3 nucleotides: TGTGCCAGCAGTTTATTCCGCCTTAGTCCGGATCAGCCCCAGCATTTT. Amino acids: CASSLFRLSPDQPQHF.

This chain connects TRBV5-1 to TRBJ2-1, with TRBD2 identical over 11 bases. CDR1 is SGHRS, CDR2 YFSETQ, per germline. Trimming took 3 bases from V and 1 from J; bases not matched to a gene: 3. This CDR3 spans 16 amino acids. CDR3 sequence (DNA): TGCGCCAGCAGCTATAGCGGGGGGGCGTCCTACAATGAGCAGTTCTTC. It translates to CASSYSGGASYNEQFF.

Only a few counts were recorded for this clone. This chain links TRBV4-1 with TRBJ1-1, with 7 bases that match TRBD1. The CDR3 spans 17 residues. The V gene's germline CDR1 is MGHRA and CDR2 YSYEKL. Trimming took 3 bases from V and 0 from J; bases not matched to a gene: 10. This CDR3 is CASSQRSSGQLNTEAFF. In DNA, the CDR3 is TGCGCCAGCAGCCAGAGAAGCTCGGGACAGTTGAACACTGAAGCTTTCTTT.

J is TRBJ2-2 and V is TRBV10-3; 8 bases are shared with TRBD1. This CDR3 spans 18 amino acids. From germline, CDR1 is ENHRY and CDR2 SYGVKD. The junction had 13 bases not matched to a gene; V was cut back by 2 bases and J by 5 bases. CDR3 loop: CAISEVGRGQEGTGELFF. In nucleotides, the CDR3 is TGTGCCATCAGTGAGGTTGGCAGGGGGCAGGAGGGTACCGGGGAGCTGTTTTTT.

The rearrangement uses TRBV23-1 and TRBJ2-7; 7 bases fit TRBD1. TRBV23-1 belongs to the ORF category, with a function that is uncertain. The CDR3 is 14 amino acids. Trimming at V came to 11 bases and at J to 3 bases, leaving 13 bases not matched to a gene. CDR3: CAGGQGVVDYEQYF. The DNA for the CDR3 is TGCGCCGGCGGGCAGGGGGTGGTTGACTACGAGCAGTACTTC.

The CDR3 here is CASSAPGQLRYGYTF. The CDR3 DNA follows: TGTGCCAGCAGCGCGCCGGGACAGCTGAGGTATGGCTACACCTTC. The V call is TRBV9, the J call TRBJ1-2, with TRBD1 identical over 7 bases. V gave up 3 bases and J gave up 5 bases; unmatched junction bases: 10. CDR1 and CDR2 from the germline V gene are SGDLS and YYNGEE. The CDR3 totals 15 residues.

The J gene is TRBJ1-6, the V gene TRBV3-1 (or the pseudogene TRBV3-2), with 10 bases aligning to TRBD1. Germline V gives CDR1 LGHDT, CDR2 YNNKEL (reference sequence). Trimming removed 4 bases from V and 9 bases from J; junction bases left unmatched: 6. The CDR3 length is 15 residues. CDR3 sequence (DNA): TGTGCCAGCAGCCGGACAGGGGGAATGGGTTCACCCCTCCACTTT. Translated: CASSRTGGMGSPLHF.

This rearrangement joins TRBV19 to TRBJ2-7; D unclear. The germline V gene has CDR1 LNHDA and CDR2 SQIVND (reference sequence). V lost 3 bases and J 5 bases, leaving 8 bases between the germline ends. The CDR3 length is 12 residues. CDR3 sequence (DNA): TGTGCCAGTAGTATCGACACCCACGAGCAGTACTTC. Amino acid sequence: CASSIDTHEQYF.